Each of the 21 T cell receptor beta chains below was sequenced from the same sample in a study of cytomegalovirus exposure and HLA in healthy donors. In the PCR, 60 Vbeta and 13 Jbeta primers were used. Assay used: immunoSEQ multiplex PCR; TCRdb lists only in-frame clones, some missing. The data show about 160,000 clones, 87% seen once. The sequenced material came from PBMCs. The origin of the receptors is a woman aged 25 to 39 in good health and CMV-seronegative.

The chain's CDR3 is CASRQMPGTEAFF. The DNA for the CDR3 is TGTGCCAGCAGACAGATGCCCGGCACTGAAGCTTTCTTT. The chain employs TRBV2 and TRBJ1-1; no definite D call. Germline CDR1 is SNHLY and CDR2 is FYNNEI. Trimming stripped 6 bases from V and 4 bases from J, with 12 bases between. The CDR3 sequence is 13 residues long.

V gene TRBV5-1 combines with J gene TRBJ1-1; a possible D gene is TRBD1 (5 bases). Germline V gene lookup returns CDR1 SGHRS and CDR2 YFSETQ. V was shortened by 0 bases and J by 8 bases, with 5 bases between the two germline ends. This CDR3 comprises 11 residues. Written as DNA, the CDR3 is TGCGCCAGCAGCTTGGGGGGCGAAGCTTTCTTT. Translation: CASSLGGEAFF.

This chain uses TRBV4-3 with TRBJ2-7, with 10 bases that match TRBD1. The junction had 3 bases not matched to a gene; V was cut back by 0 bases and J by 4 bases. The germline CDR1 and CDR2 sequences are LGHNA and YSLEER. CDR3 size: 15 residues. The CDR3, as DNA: TGCGCCAGCAGCCAAGATCGGACAGGGGGGTACGAGCAGTACTTC. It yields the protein CASSQDRTGGYEQYF.

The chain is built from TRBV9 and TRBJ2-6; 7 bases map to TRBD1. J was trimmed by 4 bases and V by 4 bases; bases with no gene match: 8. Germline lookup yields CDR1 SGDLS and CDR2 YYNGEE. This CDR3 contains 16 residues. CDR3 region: CASSSLTGSGANVLTF. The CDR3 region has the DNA TGTGCCAGCAGCTCACTGACAGGGAGCGGGGCCAACGTCCTGACTTTC.

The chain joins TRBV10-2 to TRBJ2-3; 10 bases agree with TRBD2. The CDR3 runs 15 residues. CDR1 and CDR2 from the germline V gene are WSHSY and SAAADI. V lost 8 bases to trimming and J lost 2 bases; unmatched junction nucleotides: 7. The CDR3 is CASGRTSGLTDTQYF. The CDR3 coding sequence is TGCGCCAGCGGCCGGACTAGCGGTCTCACAGATACGCAGTATTTT.

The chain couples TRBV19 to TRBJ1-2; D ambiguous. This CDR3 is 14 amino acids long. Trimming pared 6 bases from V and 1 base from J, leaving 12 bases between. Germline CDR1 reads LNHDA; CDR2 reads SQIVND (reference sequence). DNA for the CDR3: TGTGCCAGTAGGTCTGATGGGCGTAACTATGGCTACACCTTC. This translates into CASRSDGRNYGYTF.

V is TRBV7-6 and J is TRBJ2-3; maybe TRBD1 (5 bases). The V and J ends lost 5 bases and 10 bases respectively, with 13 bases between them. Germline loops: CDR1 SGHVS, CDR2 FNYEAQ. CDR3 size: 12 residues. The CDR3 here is CASSPRGSAQYF. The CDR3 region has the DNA TGTGCCAGCAGCCCTAGGGGAAGTGCGCAGTATTTT.

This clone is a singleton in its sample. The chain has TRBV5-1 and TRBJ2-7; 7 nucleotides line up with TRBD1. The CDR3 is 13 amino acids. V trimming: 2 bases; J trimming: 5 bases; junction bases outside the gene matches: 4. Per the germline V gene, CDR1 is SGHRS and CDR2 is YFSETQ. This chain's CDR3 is CASSLSQGNEQYF. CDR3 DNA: TGCGCCAGCAGCTTATCACAGGGGAACGAGCAGTACTTC.

The CDR3 spells CASSLSRGRSGRNEQFF. CDR3 nucleotides: TGTGCCAGCAGCTTATCGAGAGGGCGGAGCGGGAGAAATGAGCAGTTCTTC. The chain has TRBV7-6 and TRBJ2-1; 8 nucleotides line up with TRBD2. The V segment lost 2 bases and the J segment 7 bases; nucleotides outside the gene matches: 13. The V gene's germline CDR1 is SGHVS and CDR2 FNYEAQ. CDR3 length: 17 residues.

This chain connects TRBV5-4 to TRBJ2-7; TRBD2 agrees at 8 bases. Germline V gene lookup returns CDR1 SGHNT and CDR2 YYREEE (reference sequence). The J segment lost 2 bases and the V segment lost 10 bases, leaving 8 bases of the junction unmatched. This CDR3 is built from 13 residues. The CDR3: CASTGGGAYEQYF. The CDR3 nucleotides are TGTGCCTCGACCGGGGGGGGAGCCTACGAGCAGTACTTC.

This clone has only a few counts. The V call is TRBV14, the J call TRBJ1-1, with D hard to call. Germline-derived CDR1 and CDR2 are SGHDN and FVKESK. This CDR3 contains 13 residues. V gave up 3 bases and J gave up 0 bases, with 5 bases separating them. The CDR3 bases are TGTGCCAGCAGCCAGACATTGAACACTGAAGCTTTCTTT. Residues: CASSQTLNTEAFF.

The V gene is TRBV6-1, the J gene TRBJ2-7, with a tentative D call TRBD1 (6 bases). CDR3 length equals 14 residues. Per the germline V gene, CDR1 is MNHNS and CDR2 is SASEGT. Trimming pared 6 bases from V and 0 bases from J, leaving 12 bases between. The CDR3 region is CASSDRPYSYEQYF. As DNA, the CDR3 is TGTGCCAGCAGCGACAGGCCATACTCCTACGAGCAGTACTTC.

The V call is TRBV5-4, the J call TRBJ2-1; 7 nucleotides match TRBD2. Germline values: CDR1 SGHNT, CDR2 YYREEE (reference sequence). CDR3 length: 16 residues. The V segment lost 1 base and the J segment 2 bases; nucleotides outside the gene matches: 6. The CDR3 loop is CASSLLAGGTYNEQFF. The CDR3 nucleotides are TGTGCCAGCAGCTTGTTAGCGGGCGGGACCTACAATGAGCAGTTCTTC.

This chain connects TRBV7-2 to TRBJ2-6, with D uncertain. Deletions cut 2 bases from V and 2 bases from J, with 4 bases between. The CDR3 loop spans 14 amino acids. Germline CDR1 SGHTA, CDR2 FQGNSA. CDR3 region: CASSLSAGANVLTF. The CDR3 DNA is TGTGCCAGCAGCTTATCGGCTGGGGCCAACGTCCTGACTTTC. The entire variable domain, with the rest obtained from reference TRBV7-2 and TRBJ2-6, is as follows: GAGVSQSPSNKVTEKGKDVELRCDPISGHTALYWYRQSLGQGLEFLIYFQGNSAPDKSGLPSDRFSAERTGGSVSTLTIQRTQQEDSAVYLCASSLSAGANVLTFGAGSRLTVL.

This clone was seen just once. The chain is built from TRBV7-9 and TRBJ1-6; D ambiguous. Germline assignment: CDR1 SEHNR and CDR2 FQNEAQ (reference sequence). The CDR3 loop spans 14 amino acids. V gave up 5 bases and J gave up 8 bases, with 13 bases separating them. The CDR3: CASSTGPRDSPLHF. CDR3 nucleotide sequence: TGTGCCAGCAGCACCGGGCCGAGGGATTCACCCCTCCACTTT.

CDR3 residues: CASSLTPRGNTGELFF. Written as DNA, the CDR3 is TGTGCCAGCAGCTTGACACCCAGGGGGAACACCGGGGAGCTGTTTTTT. This rearrangement joins TRBV5-6 to TRBJ2-2, with D maybe TRBD1 (6 bases). Germline V CDR1 and CDR2: SGHDT, YYEEEE. Trimming stripped 1 base from V and 1 base from J, with 11 bases between. The CDR3 extends over 16 amino acids.

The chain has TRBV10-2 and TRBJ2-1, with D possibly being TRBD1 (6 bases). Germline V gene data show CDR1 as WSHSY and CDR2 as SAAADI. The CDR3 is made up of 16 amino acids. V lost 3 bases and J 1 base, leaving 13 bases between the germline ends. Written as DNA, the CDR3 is TGCGCCAGCAGTGAAGTACAGGGCCTTTCCTACAATGAGCAGTTCTTC. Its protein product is CASSEVQGLSYNEQFF.

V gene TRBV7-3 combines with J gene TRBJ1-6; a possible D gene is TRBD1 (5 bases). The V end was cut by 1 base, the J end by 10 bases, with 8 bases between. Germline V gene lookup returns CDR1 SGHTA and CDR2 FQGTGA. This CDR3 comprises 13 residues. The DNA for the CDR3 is TGTGCCAGCAGCTTAAACGGGGGGTCACCCCTCCACTTT. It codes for CASSLNGGSPLHF. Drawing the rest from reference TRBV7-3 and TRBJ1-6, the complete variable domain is GAGVSQTPSNKVTEKGKYVELRCDPISGHTALYWYRQSLGQGPEFLIYFQGTGAADDSGLPNDRFFAVRPEGSVSTLKIQRTERGDSAVYLCASSLNGGSPLHFGNGTRLTVT.

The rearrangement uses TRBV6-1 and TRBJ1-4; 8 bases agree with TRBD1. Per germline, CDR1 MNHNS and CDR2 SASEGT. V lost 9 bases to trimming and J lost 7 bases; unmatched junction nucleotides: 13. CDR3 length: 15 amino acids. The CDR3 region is CARQETGVGGEKLFF. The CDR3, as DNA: TGTGCCAGACAAGAGACAGGGGTCGGGGGTGAAAAACTGTTTTTT.

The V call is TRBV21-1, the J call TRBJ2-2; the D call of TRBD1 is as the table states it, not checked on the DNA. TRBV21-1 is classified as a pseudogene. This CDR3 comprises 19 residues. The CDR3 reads CASSNRDSLNQENTGELFF. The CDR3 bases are TGTGCCAGCAGCAACAGGGACAGCCTAAACCAAGAGAACACCGGGGAGCTGTTTTTT.

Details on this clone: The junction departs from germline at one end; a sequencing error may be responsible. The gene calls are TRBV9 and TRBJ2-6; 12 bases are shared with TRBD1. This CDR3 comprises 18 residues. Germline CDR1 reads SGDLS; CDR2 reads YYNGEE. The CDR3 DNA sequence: TGTGCCAGCAGCGGCCCGGGACAGGGGGCGTCTGGGGCCAACATCCTGACTTTC. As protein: CASSGPGQGASGANILTF. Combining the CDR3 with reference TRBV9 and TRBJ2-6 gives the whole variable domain DSGVTQTPKHLITATGQRVTLRCSPRSGDLSVYWYQQSLDQGLQFLIQYYNGEERAKGNILERFSAQQFPDLHSELNLSSLELGDSALYFCASSGPGQGASGANILTFGAGSRLTVL.